This T cell receptor (beta chain) was captured by sequencing in a study of neoadjuvant anti-PD-1 for oral cavity cancer. The time point here: after neoadjuvant nivolumab, at surgical resection. Germline CDR1 SGHAT, CDR2 FQNNGV. V was clipped by 4 bases and J by 5 bases, with 19 bases between them. The CDR3 extends over 16 amino acids. Only in-frame clones appear in the TCRdb table, and some are missing; sequencing was by immunoSEQ multiplex PCR. This sample carries 20,000 to 25,000 clones, approximately 27% of them seen once, and the ten largest clones take about 16%. This clonotype was sampled from a person between 35 and 79 years old with oral cavity squamous cell carcinoma. The V gene is TRBV11-2, the J gene TRBJ2-3, with D perhaps TRBD1 or TRBD2 (5 bases each). The input for sequencing was tumor tissue, taken after nivolumab (anti-PD-1) treatment. CDR3 nucleotides: TGTGCCAGCAGCTCCGTGGGACGGTCATTGGTAGATACGCAGTATTTT. It specifies CASSSVGRSLVDTQYF.